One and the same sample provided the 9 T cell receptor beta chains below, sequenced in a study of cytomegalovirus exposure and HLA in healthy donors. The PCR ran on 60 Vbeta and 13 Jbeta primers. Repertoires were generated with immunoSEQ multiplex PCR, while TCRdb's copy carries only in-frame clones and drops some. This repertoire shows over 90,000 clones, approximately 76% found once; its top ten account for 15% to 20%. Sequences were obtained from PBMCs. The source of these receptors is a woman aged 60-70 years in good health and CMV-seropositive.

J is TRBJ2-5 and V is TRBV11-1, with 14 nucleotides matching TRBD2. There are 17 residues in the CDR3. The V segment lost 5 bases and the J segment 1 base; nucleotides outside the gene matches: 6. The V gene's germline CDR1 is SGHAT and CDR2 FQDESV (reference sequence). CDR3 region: CASSPGTSGSPQETQYF. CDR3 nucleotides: TGTGCCAGCAGCCCCGGGACTAGCGGGAGTCCCCAAGAGACCCAGTACTTC.

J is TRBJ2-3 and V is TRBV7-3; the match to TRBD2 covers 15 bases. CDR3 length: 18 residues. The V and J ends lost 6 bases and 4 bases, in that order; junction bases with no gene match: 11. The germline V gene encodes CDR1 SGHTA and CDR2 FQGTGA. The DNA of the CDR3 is TGTGCCAGCAGATTAGGGGGGACTAGCGGGAGGAGTGCAGATACGCAGTATTTT. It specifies CASRLGGTSGRSADTQYF. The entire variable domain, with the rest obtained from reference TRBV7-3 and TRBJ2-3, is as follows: GAGVSQTPSNKVTEKGKYVELRCDPISGHTALYWYRQSLGQGPEFLIYFQGTGAADDSGLPNDRFFAVRPEGSVSTLKIQRTERGDSAVYLCASRLGGTSGRSADTQYFGPGTRLTVL.

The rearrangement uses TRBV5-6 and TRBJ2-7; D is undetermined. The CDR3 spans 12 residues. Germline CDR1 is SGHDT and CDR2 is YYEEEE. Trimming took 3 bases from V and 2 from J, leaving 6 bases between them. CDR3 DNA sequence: TGTGCCAGCAGCTCCCTAGCCTACGAGCAGTACTTC. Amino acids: CASSSLAYEQYF.

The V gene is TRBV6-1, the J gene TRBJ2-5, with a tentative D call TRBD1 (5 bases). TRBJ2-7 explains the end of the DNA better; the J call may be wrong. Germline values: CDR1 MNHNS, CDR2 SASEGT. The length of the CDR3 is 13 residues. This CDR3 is CASSEQGTHEQYF. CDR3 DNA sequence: TGTGCCAGCAGTGAACAGGGTACCCACGAGCAGTACTTC.

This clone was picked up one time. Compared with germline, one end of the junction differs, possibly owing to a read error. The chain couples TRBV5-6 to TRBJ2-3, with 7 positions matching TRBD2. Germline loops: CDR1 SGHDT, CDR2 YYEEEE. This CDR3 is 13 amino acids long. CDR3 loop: CASSWGGIPSSHF. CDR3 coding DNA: TGTGCCAGCAGCTGGGGGGGGATCCCTTCCAGCCATTTT.

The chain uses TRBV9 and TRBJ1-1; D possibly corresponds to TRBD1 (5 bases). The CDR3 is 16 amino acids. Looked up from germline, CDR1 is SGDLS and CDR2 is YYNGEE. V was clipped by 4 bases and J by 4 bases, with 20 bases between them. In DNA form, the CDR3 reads TGTGCCAGCAGCTCTGGACACACCCCGTCGGGCACTGAAGCTTTCTTT. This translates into CASSSGHTPSGTEAFF.

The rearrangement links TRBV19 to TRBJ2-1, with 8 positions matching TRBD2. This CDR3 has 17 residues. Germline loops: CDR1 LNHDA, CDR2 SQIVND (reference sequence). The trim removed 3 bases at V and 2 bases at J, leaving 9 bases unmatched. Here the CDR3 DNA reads TGTGCCAGTAGTATGCTCGTCGCGGGAGGTCCCTACAATGAGCAGTTCTTC. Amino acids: CASSMLVAGGPYNEQFF.

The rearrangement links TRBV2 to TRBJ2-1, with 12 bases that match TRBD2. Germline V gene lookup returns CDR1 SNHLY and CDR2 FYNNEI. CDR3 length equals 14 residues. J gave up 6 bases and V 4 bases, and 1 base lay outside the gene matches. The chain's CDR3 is CASSVTSGGNEQFF. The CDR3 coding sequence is TGTGCCAGCAGTGTGACTAGCGGGGGCAATGAGCAGTTCTTC. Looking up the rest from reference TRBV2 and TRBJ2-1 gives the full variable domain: EPEVTQTPSHQVTQMGQEVILRCVPISNHLYFYWYRQILGQKVEFLVSFYNNEISEKSEIFDDQFSVERPDGSNFTLKIRSTKLEDSAMYFCASSVTSGGNEQFFGPGTRLTVL.

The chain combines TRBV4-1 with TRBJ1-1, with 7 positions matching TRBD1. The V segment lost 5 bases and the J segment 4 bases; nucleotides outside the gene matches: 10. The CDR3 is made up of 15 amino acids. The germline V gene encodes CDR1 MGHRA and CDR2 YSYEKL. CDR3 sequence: CASSSRQGSSTEAFF. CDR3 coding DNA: TGCGCCAGCAGCAGTCGACAGGGATCTTCCACTGAAGCTTTCTTT.